These 13 T cell receptor beta chains came from one sample sequenced in a study of beta chain features in type 1 diabetes. Whole-study findings and limits: In all four CD4+ subsets, TCRB CDR3 length was significantly, moderately reduced in type 1 diabetes.

Expressed TCRB transcripts were sequenced after all isolated RNA was converted to cDNA. TCRdb's copy holds only in-frame clones and misses some; the assay was immunoSEQ multiplex PCR. The repertoire consists of hundreds of thousands of clones, with about 14% occurring once and the leading ten covering approximately 0.043%. These receptors have no identified antigens. The sequenced material came from naive CD4+ T cells from blood. The receptors come from a man between 18 and 35 years old with type 1 diabetes.

This clone was observed a handful of times. This specimen includes other DNA sequences encoding the same CDR3. This chain links TRBV6-6 with TRBJ1-2; D is undetermined. The CDR3 consists of 12 residues. Trimming pared 0 bases from V and 5 bases from J, leaving 4 bases between. The germline CDR1 and CDR2 sequences are MNHNY and SVGAGI (reference sequence). CDR3 sequence reads: CASSYSGYGYTF. The CDR3 DNA is TGTGCCAGCAGTTACTCAGGTTATGGCTACACCTTC.

This rearrangement joins TRBV14 to TRBJ2-2, with a possible D match to TRBD2 (6 bases). The CDR3 runs 15 residues. CDR1 is SGHDN, CDR2 FVKESK, per germline. Between the trimmed V and J ends, which lost 5 bases and 5 bases, there was a span of 15 bases. The CDR3 is CASSSGTYKTGELFF. The DNA for the CDR3 is TGTGCCAGCAGCTCCGGGACTTATAAAACCGGGGAGCTGTTTTTT. Full variable domain (rest looked up from reference TRBV14 and TRBJ2-2): EAGVTQFPSHSVIEKGQTVTLRCDPISGHDNLYWYRRVMGKEIKFLLHFVKESKQDESGMPNNRFLAERTGGTYSTLKVQPAELEDSGVYFCASSSGTYKTGELFFGEGSRLTVL.

The CDR3 reads CASSLSGRGLADTQYF. The CDR3 bases are TGTGCCAGCAGTTTATCGGGACGGGGCCTGGCAGATACGCAGTATTTT. J is TRBJ2-3 and V is TRBV27, with D possibly called TRBD1 or TRBD2 (5 bases each). The length of the CDR3 is 16 residues. Germline values: CDR1 MNHEY, CDR2 SMNVEV (reference sequence). Trimming left V 0 bases short and J 4 bases short, with 14 bases between.

The V and J genes are TRBV9 and TRBJ2-5; a possible D gene is TRBD2 (5 bases). The CDR3 totals 15 residues. CDR1 and CDR2 (germline): SGDLS, YYNGEE. Trimming removed 0 bases from V and 5 bases from J, with 14 bases in between. The DNA of the CDR3 is TGTGCCAGCAGCGTAGATCGACTACCCGTGGAGACCCAGTACTTC. This gives the protein CASSVDRLPVETQYF. Using reference TRBV9 and TRBJ2-5 for the parts outside the CDR3, the full variable domain is DSGVTQTPKHLITATGQRVTLRCSPRSGDLSVYWYQQSLDQGLQFLIQYYNGEERAKGNILERFSAQQFPDLHSELNLSSLELGDSALYFCASSVDRLPVETQYFGPGTRLLVL.

The chain is built from TRBV7-8 and TRBJ1-2, with D tentatively TRBD1 (5 bases). This CDR3 comprises 16 residues. V was pared by 1 base and J by 0 bases, with 12 bases between. Germline V lookup: CDR1 SGHVS, CDR2 FQNEAQ. The CDR3 DNA reads as TGTGCCAGCAGCTTAGTGACTTCAGGGTCTAACTATGGCTACACCTTC. Encoded protein: CASSLVTSGSNYGYTF.

The chain joins TRBV9 to TRBJ2-7; D uncertain. This CDR3 is 14 amino acids long. The germline V gene has CDR1 SGDLS and CDR2 YYNGEE. Trimming took 0 bases from V and 5 from J, leaving 12 bases between them. The CDR3 reads CASSVGRSQNEQYF. The DNA for the CDR3 is TGTGCCAGCAGCGTAGGTAGGTCGCAGAACGAGCAGTACTTC.

There are a few counts of this clone. The CDR3 region is CASSLVRRDTQYF. Written as DNA, the CDR3 is TGTGCCAGCAGTTTGGTCAGGAGAGATACGCAGTATTTT. The chain joins TRBV27 to TRBJ2-3; D is unresolved. The CDR3 consists of 13 residues. Germline lookup yields CDR1 MNHEY and CDR2 SMNVEV (reference sequence). V lost 3 bases and J 5 bases, leaving 9 bases between the germline ends.

The chain employs TRBV10-3 and TRBJ1-2; D unresolved. The CDR3 totals 13 residues. V lost 7 bases to trimming and J lost 5 bases, with 14 bases between them. CDR1 and CDR2 (germline): ENHRY, SYGVKD. The CDR3 here is CAIKYGEEYGYTF. In DNA form, the CDR3 reads TGTGCCATCAAGTACGGAGAGGAGTATGGCTACACCTTC.

The rearrangement links TRBV20-1 to TRBJ1-2; D not certain. Trimming pared 6 bases from V and 2 bases from J, leaving 7 bases between. Germline V gene lookup returns CDR1 DFQATT and CDR2 SNEGSKA (reference sequence). The CDR3 length is 11 residues. CDR3 sequence reads: CSALQNYGYTF. The CDR3 DNA is TGCAGTGCCTTGCAGAACTATGGCTACACCTTC.

This clone has a handful of counts. V usage is TRBV7-2 and J usage is TRBJ2-1; 13 nucleotides agree with TRBD2. Trimming at V came to 5 bases and at J to 6 bases, leaving 10 bases not matched to a gene. CDR1 and CDR2 (germline): SGHTA, FQGNSA. There are 17 residues in the CDR3. The CDR3 DNA is TGTGCCAGCAGCCCTACCTCGGGACTAGCGGGATTCAATGAGCAGTTCTTC. Its translation is CASSPTSGLAGFNEQFF. The full variable domain, its missing parts supplied by reference TRBV7-2 and TRBJ2-1, is GAGVSQSPSNKVTEKGKDVELRCDPISGHTALYWYRQSLGQGLEFLIYFQGNSAPDKSGLPSDRFSAERTGGSVSTLTIQRTQQEDSAVYLCASSPTSGLAGFNEQFFGPGTRLTVL.

This chain joins TRBV18 and TRBJ1-2; 9 bases are shared with TRBD1. This CDR3 spans 12 amino acids. The ends lost 3 bases at V and 7 bases at J; junction bases unmatched: 0. CDR1 is KGHSH and CDR2 is LQKENI in the germline V gene. CDR3 loop: CASSPTGGGYTF. The CDR3 DNA sequence: TGTGCCAGCTCACCGACAGGGGGTGGCTACACCTTC.

The chain joins TRBV7-2 to TRBJ2-7; the D is unclear. The V gene's germline CDR1 is SGHTA and CDR2 FQGNSA. The V end was cut by 3 bases, the J end by 2 bases, with 14 bases between. The CDR3 covers 15 residues. The CDR3 nucleotides read TGTGCCAGCAGCTTCCGAATTGGAAGCACCTACGAGCAGTACTTC. Translating gives CASSFRIGSTYEQYF.

V and J are TRBV9 and TRBJ1-6, with 7 bases identical to TRBD1. Germline trimming cut 4 bases from V and 7 bases from J; bases unmatched to any gene: 8. The CDR3 is 15 amino acids. From germline, CDR1 is SGDLS and CDR2 YYNGEE. The CDR3 DNA is TGTGCCAGCAGCCCGGGGCGACAGGGAAATTCACCCCTCCACTTT. Its translation is CASSPGRQGNSPLHF. Drawing the rest from reference TRBV9 and TRBJ1-6, the complete variable domain is DSGVTQTPKHLITATGQRVTLRCSPRSGDLSVYWYQQSLDQGLQFLIQYYNGEERAKGNILERFSAQQFPDLHSELNLSSLELGDSALYFCASSPGRQGNSPLHFGNGTRLTVT.